The clone carrying this T cell receptor beta chain was seen a few times. Antigen unknown. Unstimulated naive, memory, effector memory and TEMRA subsets were subjected to sequencing in three donor pairs. Looked up from germline, CDR1 is SQVTM and CDR2 is ANQGSEA. CDR3 length equals 13 residues. J lost 3 bases, V lost 1 base, and 2 bases had no gene match. Per sample, approximately 10^5 TCR templates underwent assay. Profiled with immunoSEQ multiplex PCR; TCRdb holds only in-frame clones, not every one. Of under 7,000 clones in the sample, about 61% were seen once. This record belongs to a study of siplizumab effects on memory and regulatory T cells. Study-wide points: Mappable CD4+ clones that were alloreactive averaged 68.8% Treg-derived with siplizumab versus 25% to 30% in controls. Researchers could not give a naive or memory phenotype to roughly 75-96% of proliferating CD4+ or CD8+ clones.

The receptor was derived from a human donor in good health. V and J are TRBV29-1 and TRBJ1-1; 7 bases match TRBD1. The sequencing sample was made of effector memory CD8+ T cells sorted from blood. Subset here: unstimulated CD8+ effector memory T cells. The DNA of the CDR3 is TGCAGCGTTGAAGGCAGGGGGGACACTGAAGCTTTCTTT. This sequence encodes CSVEGRGDTEAFF. The full variable domain, with the rest looked up from reference TRBV29-1 and TRBJ1-1, is SAVISQKPSRDICQRGTSLTIQCQVDSQVTMMFWYRQQPGQSLTLIATANQGSEATYESGFVIDKFPISRPNLTFSTLTVSNMSPEDSSIYLCSVEGRGDTEAFFGQGTRLTVV.